Listed here are 28 T cell receptor beta chains from one sample, sequenced in a study of identifying expanded T cells in peripheral blood. Data came from immunoSEQ multiplex PCR; TCRdb stores just in-frame clones and leaves some out. The sample consists of around 91,000 clones, 88% of them appearing once. The sequenced sample consisted of blood. The receptor set was obtained from a person between 18 and 69 years old in good health.

This chain uses TRBV9 with TRBJ1-1; TRBD1 might be the D (6 bases). V was clipped by 3 bases and J by 10 bases, with 16 bases between them. This CDR3 contains 13 residues. The germline CDR1 and CDR2 sequences are SGDLS and YYNGEE. This CDR3 is CASSDWTGGRAFF. In DNA form, the CDR3 reads TGTGCCAGCAGCGACTGGACTGGGGGGCGAGCTTTCTTT. The variable domain in full, completed from reference TRBV9 and TRBJ1-1, reads DSGVTQTPKHLITATGQRVTLRCSPRSGDLSVYWYQQSLDQGLQFLIQYYNGEERAKGNILERFSAQQFPDLHSELNLSSLELGDSALYFCASSDWTGGRAFFGQGTRLTVV.

This chain connects TRBV9 to TRBJ1-1, with D maybe TRBD1 (6 bases). The germline CDR1 and CDR2 sequences are SGDLS and YYNGEE. V was clipped by 4 bases and J by 0 bases, with 13 bases between them. The CDR3 has 15 residues. In DNA form, the CDR3 reads TGTGCCAGCAGCATCCAACAGGGTATGAACACTGAAGCTTTCTTT. Amino acid sequence: CASSIQQGMNTEAFF.

In this sample, this clone turned up a few times. V and J are TRBV6-5 and TRBJ2-1, with 7 bases fitting TRBD2. Losses at the gene ends were 2 bases for V and 6 bases for J; bases not matched to a gene: 7. Germline CDR1 and CDR2: MNHEY and SVGAGI. The CDR3 is 15 amino acids. The CDR3 spells CASSYAGEGSNEQFF. CDR3 coding DNA: TGTGCCAGCAGTTACGCGGGAGAAGGGTCCAATGAGCAGTTCTTC.

This clone was counted once. V and J are TRBV6-1 and TRBJ2-3, with 9 bases fitting TRBD2. The ends lost 0 bases at V and 4 bases at J; junction bases unmatched: 2. Germline V gene data show CDR1 as MNHNS and CDR2 as SASEGT. The CDR3 has 15 amino acids. Written as DNA, the CDR3 is TGTGCCAGCAGTGAAGCTCCTAGCGGGGCAGATACGCAGTATTTT. This translates into CASSEAPSGADTQYF.

The sample holds one count of this clone. This chain connects TRBV27 to TRBJ2-4; 9 nucleotides agree with TRBD1. The CDR3 sequence is 14 residues long. V lost 5 bases to trimming and J lost 9 bases; unmatched junction nucleotides: 8. Germline V gene lookup returns CDR1 MNHEY and CDR2 SMNVEV (reference sequence). The CDR3 nucleotides read TGTGCCAGCAGTCCGGGACAGGGCAAAGGCATTCAGTACTTC. It yields the protein CASSPGQGKGIQYF.

The genes are TRBV2 and TRBJ2-2; 14 nucleotides match TRBD2. The V and J ends lost 5 bases and 4 bases, in that order; junction bases with no gene match: 9. In germline, CDR1 is SNHLY, CDR2 FYNNEI. The CDR3 is made up of 18 amino acids. The chain's CDR3 is CASSPGTSGGGVTGELFF. CDR3 DNA sequence: TGTGCCAGCAGTCCCGGGACTAGCGGGGGAGGCGTCACCGGGGAGCTGTTTTTT.

This CDR3 reads CASSERLAGSTDTQYF. CDR3 DNA sequence: TGTGCCAGCAGTGAACGACTAGCGGGGTCCACAGATACGCAGTATTTT. The chain couples TRBV2 to TRBJ2-3; 11 nucleotides match TRBD2. V lost 2 bases, J lost 2 bases, and 3 bases stayed unmatched. From germline, CDR1 is SNHLY and CDR2 FYNNEI. The CDR3 has 16 amino acids.

The gene calls are TRBV7-2 and TRBJ1-5; no reliable D call. The V and J ends lost 1 base and 0 bases respectively, with 7 bases between them. CDR1 is SGHTA and CDR2 is FQGNSA in the germline V gene. The CDR3 has 15 residues. The CDR3 spells CASSLVAASNQPQHF. The CDR3 nucleotides read TGTGCCAGCAGCTTAGTGGCGGCTAGCAATCAGCCCCAGCATTTT.

The V call is TRBV21-1, the J call TRBJ1-1. TRBV21-1 is an annotated pseudogene. The CDR3 loop spans 9 amino acids. The CDR3 spells CASSAYSFF. DNA for the CDR3: TGTGCCAGCAGCGCCTATTCCTTCTTT.

The chain recombines TRBV15 with TRBJ2-5; TRBD1 or TRBD2 may be the D gene (6 bases each). V dropped 6 bases and J dropped 5 bases, with 16 bases sitting between them. Germline values: CDR1 LNHNV, CDR2 YYDKDF (reference sequence). CDR3 size: 14 residues. The CDR3 DNA sequence: TGTGCCACCAGGCCTTGGGGGGCAGCGGAGACCCAGTACTTC. This sequence encodes CATRPWGAAETQYF.

The chain has TRBV9 and TRBJ1-5; the D is unclear. Deletions cut 4 bases from V and 4 bases from J, with 15 bases between. The CDR3 has 15 residues. Germline CDR1 and CDR2: SGDLS and YYNGEE. CDR3 loop: CASSLDGNGNQPQHF. CDR3 nucleotide sequence: TGTGCCAGCAGCCTGGATGGGAACGGGAATCAGCCCCAGCATTTT.

V is TRBV7-6 and J is TRBJ1-1, with 7 bases aligning to TRBD1. The CDR3 is 15 amino acids. Germline trimming cut 5 bases from V and 2 bases from J; bases unmatched to any gene: 8. CDR1 is SGHVS, CDR2 FNYEAQ, per germline. CDR3 coding DNA: TGTGCCAGCAGCGCGACCGGGACAGCCAACACTGAAGCTTTCTTT. Its protein is CASSATGTANTEAFF.

The chain joins TRBV27 to TRBJ1-5; D is possibly TRBD1 (5 bases). Germline-derived CDR1 and CDR2 are MNHEY and SMNVEV (reference sequence). V was trimmed by 1 base and J by 5 bases, leaving 9 bases between them. This CDR3 spans 14 amino acids. The CDR3 reads CASSLLGGDQPQHF. The DNA for the CDR3 is TGTGCCAGCAGTTTATTGGGAGGGGATCAGCCCCAGCATTTT.

The chain has TRBV4-2 and TRBJ2-7; TRBD1 agrees at 9 bases. The V and J ends lost 1 base and 5 bases, in that order; junction bases with no gene match: 6. The CDR3 runs 15 residues. The germline V gene has CDR1 LGHNA and CDR2 YNFKEQ. The CDR3 reads CASSQGDREVNEQYF. The CDR3 region has the DNA TGTGCCAGCAGCCAAGGGGACAGGGAAGTGAACGAGCAGTACTTC.

The V and J genes are TRBV7-3 and TRBJ2-3, with 14 bases that match TRBD2. This CDR3 is built from 18 residues. In germline, CDR1 is SGHTA, CDR2 FQGTGA. The J segment lost 1 base and the V segment lost 6 bases, leaving 9 bases of the junction unmatched. CDR3 sequence: CASSFLGLAGDGTDTQYF. The CDR3 DNA is TGTGCCAGCAGTTTCCTGGGACTAGCGGGAGATGGCACAGATACGCAGTATTTT.

The chain is built from TRBV29-1 and TRBJ1-5; D is unclear. The V and J ends lost 4 bases and 4 bases respectively, with 11 bases between them. Per germline, CDR1 SQVTM and CDR2 ANQGSEA. This CDR3 has 13 residues. CDR3 loop: CSVGLTYNQPQHF. The CDR3 nucleotides are TGCAGCGTTGGACTGACCTATAATCAGCCCCAGCATTTT.

This chain links TRBV29-1 with TRBJ2-3; tentatively, D is TRBD1 (6 bases). Germline V gene lookup returns CDR1 SQVTM and CDR2 ANQGSEA. Trimming cost V 6 bases and J 6 bases, with 13 bases left between them. This CDR3 is 12 amino acids long. This chain's CDR3 is CSVQGRADTQYF. CDR3 coding DNA: TGCAGCGTCCAGGGGCGGGCGGATACGCAGTATTTT.

This clone was counted many times. In the same sample, other DNA sequences code for this CDR3. The chain employs TRBV6-4 and TRBJ2-1, with 9 bases aligning to TRBD2. Germline V CDR1 and CDR2: MRHNA, SNTAGT. The CDR3 loop spans 15 amino acids. V was clipped by 0 bases and J by 3 bases; unmatched bases: 0. The chain's CDR3 is CASSDSSGSYNEQFF. In DNA, the CDR3 is TGTGCCAGCAGTGACTCTAGCGGGAGCTACAATGAGCAGTTCTTC.

The CDR3 is CASTDREGQPQHF. The CDR3 region has the DNA TGTGCCAGTACGGACAGGGAAGGTCAGCCCCAGCATTTT. V is TRBV19 and J is TRBJ1-5, with TRBD1 identical over 8 bases. J was trimmed by 6 bases and V by 7 bases; bases with no gene match: 5. Germline CDR1 is LNHDA and CDR2 is SQIVND (reference sequence). This CDR3 has 13 amino acids.

The CDR3 nucleotides read TGCGCCAGCACTCCGTGGGGTACGGGTCCGGAGACCCAGTACTTC. It encodes CASTPWGTGPETQYF. The V and J genes are TRBV5-1 and TRBJ2-5; no clear D. Trimming cost V 6 bases and J 5 bases, with 20 bases left between them. CDR1 is SGHRS, CDR2 YFSETQ, per germline. CDR3 length: 15 residues.

The chain employs TRBV5-1 and TRBJ1-5; TRBD1 aligns across 7 bases. Germline CDR1 SGHRS, CDR2 YFSETQ. The CDR3 covers 15 residues. The junction had 4 bases not matched to a gene; V was cut back by 0 bases and J by 4 bases. CDR3 residues: CASSLAGTENQPQHF. The CDR3 nucleotides are TGCGCCAGCAGCTTGGCCGGGACAGAAAATCAGCCCCAGCATTTT.

This chain joins TRBV19 and TRBJ1-2, with 8 bases that match TRBD1. After removal of 5 bases from V and 0 bases from J, the junction contained 5 bases not matched to a gene. There are 15 residues in the CDR3. Germline V CDR1 and CDR2: LNHDA, SQIVND (reference sequence). In DNA form, the CDR3 reads TGTGCCAGTAGTCCCATGACAGGGGCTAACTATGGCTACACCTTC. Residues: CASSPMTGANYGYTF.

The V and J genes are TRBV28 and TRBJ2-1, with TRBD2 identical over 8 bases. Germline CDR1 MDHEN, CDR2 SYDVKM. This CDR3 is 15 amino acids long. Germline trimming cut 2 bases from V and 7 bases from J; bases unmatched to any gene: 7. In DNA, the CDR3 is TGTGCCAGCAGTTTAGATTACGGGGGGGCAAATGAGCAGTTCTTC. This translates into CASSLDYGGANEQFF. Drawing the rest from reference TRBV28 and TRBJ2-1, the complete variable domain is DVKVTQSSRYLVKRTGEKVFLECVQDMDHENMFWYRQDPGLGLRLIYFSYDVKMKEKGDIPEGYSVSREKKERFSLILESASTNQTSMYLCASSLDYGGANEQFFGPGTRLTVL.

J is TRBJ1-1 and V is TRBV6-6, with 8 bases identical to TRBD1. CDR3 size: 15 residues. V was clipped by 8 bases and J by 7 bases; unmatched bases: 15. CDR1 is MNHNY, CDR2 SVGAGI, per germline (reference sequence). The CDR3 loop is CASSRSRQGLREAFF. The CDR3 bases are TGTGCCAGCTCCCGATCCCGACAGGGGTTGCGTGAAGCTTTCTTT.

This chain connects TRBV5-1 to TRBJ2-5, with 7 bases that match TRBD2. This CDR3 contains 14 residues. Germline V gene data show CDR1 as SGHRS and CDR2 as YFSETQ. Trimming at V came to 10 bases and at J to 2 bases, leaving 11 bases not matched to a gene. CDR3 in DNA: TGCGCCTCTACCCCCCCGGGGGGTCAAGAGACCCAGTACTTC. Amino acid sequence: CASTPPGGQETQYF.

The chain links TRBV2 to TRBJ2-1, with 8 bases fitting TRBD1. Germline loops: CDR1 SNHLY, CDR2 FYNNEI. V shed 2 bases, J shed 5 bases, and the junction held 5 bases outside the gene matches. CDR3 length: 15 amino acids. The CDR3 here is CASSEQGALDNEQFF. The CDR3 region has the DNA TGTGCCAGCAGTGAACAGGGGGCCTTGGACAATGAGCAGTTCTTC.

The J gene is TRBJ2-1, the V gene TRBV5-4; TRBD2 matches 9 bases. CDR1 and CDR2 from the germline V gene are SGHNT and YYREEE (reference sequence). The CDR3 totals 16 residues. V was clipped by 1 base and J by 2 bases; unmatched bases: 4. The CDR3 DNA follows: TGTGCCAGCAGCTTGTGGGCTAGCGGGGCCTACAATGAGCAGTTCTTC. It specifies CASSLWASGAYNEQFF.

This clone has ten or more counts. This rearrangement joins TRBV9 to TRBJ1-3; a possible D gene is TRBD1 (6 bases). Trimming cost V 4 bases and J 1 base, with 12 bases left between them. The CDR3 is 15 residues long. CDR1 and CDR2 from the germline V gene are SGDLS and YYNGEE. Here the CDR3 reads CASSKRTDSGNTIYF. The CDR3, as DNA: TGTGCCAGCAGCAAACGGACAGATTCTGGAAACACCATATATTTT.